These T cell receptor beta chains were read from a single sample in a study of T cell repertoires in cytomegalovirus infection. TCRdb ran MiXCR on the reads and lists one entry per CDR3 protein. This table holds about 74,000 distinct CDR3 sequences, approximately 30% found once. Which antigens these TCRs recognize remains unknown. The material was CD8+ T cells from cultured PBMCs, obtained from culture after CMV antigen stimulation. These receptors came from a human donor in good health (CMV status not recorded). Some clones in this sample may be carry-over from other donors' samples. Both conserved end residues are part of each CDR3.

>TRBJ1-4|TRBV30
CAWLSTGGREKLFF
>TRBJ2-1|TRBV6-1
CASSEGSYNEQFF
>TRBJ2-3|TRBV7-2
CASSLAWAGSTDTQYF
>TRBJ2-1|TRBV5-1
CASSLEGRAWNEQFF
>TRBJ2-7|TRBV7-8
CVSSPSGGNYEQYF
>TRBJ2-3|TRBV19
CASSLGTGLGTDTQYF
>TRBJ2-7|TRBV5-1
CASSLNRGALYEQYF
>TRBJ2-2|TRBV7-6
CASSLAGTGDLSGFTGELFF
>TRBJ1-5|TRBV6-1
CASSEGTGQYDQPQHF
>TRBJ2-5|TRBV11-2
CASSFRRGREETQYF
>TRBJ2-7|TRBV12-3/TRBV12-4
CASSRGLDGYEQYF
>TRBJ1-6|TRBV11-3
CASRVGNSPLHF
>TRBJ2-2|TRBV7-6
CASSLGRGRPGELFF
>TRBJ1-5|TRBV7-8
CASSPGTGGVNQPQHF
>TRBJ2-1|TRBV6-5
CASSHGNEQFF
>TRBJ2-6|TRBV27
CASTQGTGFSGANVLTF
>TRBJ2-1|TRBV6-1
CASRALAGGINEQFF
>TRBJ1-2|TRBV19
CASSISAGNGYTF
>TRBJ1-1|TRBV7-2
CASSLGQGLIDTEAFF
>TRBJ2-3|TRBV7-2
CASTYLSSGGAGTDTQYF
>TRBJ2-2|TRBV6-6
CASSYSSGDNTGELFF
>TRBJ2-3|TRBV5-1
CASSLEVSGSTDTQYF
>TRBJ2-7|TRBV11-1
CASSFTGTTYEQYF
>TRBJ2-3|TRBV11-2
CASSFGQGAIRNTQYF
>TRBJ2-2|TRBV11-3
CASSGLAGEGDTGELFF
>TRBJ1-2|TRBV12-3/TRBV12-4
CASSFFQEGYTF
>TRBJ2-1|TRBV30
CAWSERLSGNEQFF
>TRBJ2-7|TRBV11-3
CASSPAGGPSSYEQYF
>TRBJ2-3|TRBV7-8
CASSLAAGGPGDTQYF
>TRBJ1-5|TRBV4-1
CASSQDGGGGGNQPQHF
>TRBJ1-1|TRBV10-3
CAIRRQGNTEAFF
>TRBJ1-2|TRBV27
CASSLAGGLYGYTF
>TRBJ1-5|TRBV28
CASSLPYSNQPQHF
>TRBJ1-1|TRBV3-1
CASSQGQVNTEAFF
>TRBJ2-5|TRBV7-9
CASSHRTAQETQYF
>TRBJ2-2|TRBV2
CASSTPPGRIGELFF
>TRBJ1-6|TRBV5-6
CASSSLPDRDSPLHF
>TRBJ2-1|TRBV30
CAWSVPAGGGEQFF
>TRBJ2-7|TRBV19
CASSILAGGGEQYF
>TRBJ2-3|TRBV4-3
CASSQHGQVGDTQYF
>TRBJ2-1|TRBV6-2/TRBV6-3
CASSSARGNEQFF
>TRBJ1-5|TRBV12-5
CASGLVGGRGLYSNQPQHF
>TRBJ2-1|TRBV5-1
CASSLVWGNEQFF
>TRBJ1-1|TRBV27
CASSLSNNFYTEAFF
>TRBJ1-2|TRBV19
CATTGTALNYGYTF
>TRBJ2-3|TRBV20-1
CSAREAGGPDTQYF
>TRBJ1-5|TRBV4-2
CASSQESESDQPQHF
>TRBJ2-1|TRBV7-8
CASSPGPSDWLGEQFF
>TRBJ1-4|TRBV3-1
CASSQERGGDRNEKLFF
>TRBJ2-1|TRBV11-2
CASSSISGTSYNEQFF
>TRBJ2-2|TRBV4-2
CASSLTFPRRVANTGELFF
>TRBJ1-1|TRBV5-3
CASSLDDGGMNTEAFF